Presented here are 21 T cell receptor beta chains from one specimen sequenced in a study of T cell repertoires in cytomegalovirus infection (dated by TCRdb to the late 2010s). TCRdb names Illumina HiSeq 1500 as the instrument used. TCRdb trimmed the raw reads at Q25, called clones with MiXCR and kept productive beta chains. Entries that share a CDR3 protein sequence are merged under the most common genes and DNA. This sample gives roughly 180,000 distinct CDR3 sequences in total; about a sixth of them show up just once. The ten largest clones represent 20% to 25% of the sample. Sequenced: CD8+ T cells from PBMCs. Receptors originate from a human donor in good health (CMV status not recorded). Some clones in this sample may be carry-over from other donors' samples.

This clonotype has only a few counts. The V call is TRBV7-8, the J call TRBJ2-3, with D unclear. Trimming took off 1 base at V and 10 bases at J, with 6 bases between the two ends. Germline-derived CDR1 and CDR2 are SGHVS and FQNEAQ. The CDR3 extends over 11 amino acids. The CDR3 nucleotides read TGTGCCAGCAGCTTAGGGATAGCGCAGTATTTT. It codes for CASSLGIAQYF.

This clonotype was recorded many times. In DNA form, the CDR3 reads TGCAGTGCTAGGCTATACAGGGGGTACGAGCAGTACTTC. This encodes CSARLYRGYEQYF. The chain joins TRBV20-1 to TRBJ2-7, with 8 bases matching TRBD1. The J segment lost 4 bases and the V segment lost 3 bases, leaving 5 bases of the junction unmatched. CDR3 length equals 13 residues. Germline V gene lookup returns CDR1 DFQATT and CDR2 SNEGSKA (reference sequence).

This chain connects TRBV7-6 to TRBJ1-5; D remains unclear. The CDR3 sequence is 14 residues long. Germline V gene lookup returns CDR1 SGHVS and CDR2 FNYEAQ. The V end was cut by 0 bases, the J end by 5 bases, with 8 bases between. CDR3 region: CASSLAGNHQPQHF. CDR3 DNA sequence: TGTGCCAGCAGCTTAGCGGGGAATCATCAGCCCCAGCATTTT.

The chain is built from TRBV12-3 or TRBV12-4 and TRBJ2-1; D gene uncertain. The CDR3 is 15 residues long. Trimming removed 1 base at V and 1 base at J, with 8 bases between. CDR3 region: CASSLVAGSYNEQFF. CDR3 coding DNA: TGTGCCAGCAGTTTAGTGGCAGGATCCTACAATGAGCAGTTCTTC.

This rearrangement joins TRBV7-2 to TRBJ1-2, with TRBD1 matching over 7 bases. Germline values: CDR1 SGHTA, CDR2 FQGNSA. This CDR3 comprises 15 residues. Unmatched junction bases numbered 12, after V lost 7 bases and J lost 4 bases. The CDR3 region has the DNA TGTGCCAGCACCTCCGGACAGGAAAGCTCCTATGGCTACACCTTC. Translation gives CASTSGQESSYGYTF.

CDR3 nucleotides: TGTGCCAGCAGCTTGGGACAGGGGCTTCGCTCTGGGGCCAACGTCCTGACTTTC. Protein sequence: CASSLGQGLRSGANVLTF. The gene calls are TRBV11-2 and TRBJ2-6; 10 bases fit TRBD1. Germline V gene lookup returns CDR1 SGHAT and CDR2 FQNNGV. Losses at the gene ends were 3 bases for V and 0 bases for J; bases not matched to a gene: 5. The CDR3 totals 18 residues.

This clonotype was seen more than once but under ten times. The DNA for the CDR3 is TGTGCCAGCAGCCCAGGAGGGGGCGCTGAAGCTTTCTTT. Translating gives CASSPGGGAEAFF. This chain connects TRBV7-3 to TRBJ1-1, with 7 bases matching TRBD1. The CDR3 consists of 13 residues. Unmatched junction bases numbered 6, after V lost 5 bases and J lost 6 bases. Per the germline V gene, CDR1 is SGHTA and CDR2 is FQGTGA.

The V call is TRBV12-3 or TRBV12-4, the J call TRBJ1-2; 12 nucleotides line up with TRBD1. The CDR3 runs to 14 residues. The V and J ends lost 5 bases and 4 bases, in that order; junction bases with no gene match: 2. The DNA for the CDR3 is TGTGCCAGCAGTGGGACAGGGGGCTTCTATGGCTACACCTTC. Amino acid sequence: CASSGTGGFYGYTF.

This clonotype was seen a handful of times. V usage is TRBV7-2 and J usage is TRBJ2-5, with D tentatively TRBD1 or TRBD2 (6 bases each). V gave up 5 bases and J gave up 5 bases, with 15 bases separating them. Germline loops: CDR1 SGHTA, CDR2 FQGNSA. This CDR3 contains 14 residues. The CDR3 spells CASSQGIRGETQYF. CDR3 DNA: TGTGCCAGCAGCCAGGGGATTCGGGGGGAGACCCAGTACTTC.

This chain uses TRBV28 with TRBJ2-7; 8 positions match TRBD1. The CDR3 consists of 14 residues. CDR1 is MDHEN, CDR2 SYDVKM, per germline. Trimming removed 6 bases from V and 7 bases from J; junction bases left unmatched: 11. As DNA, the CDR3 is TGTGCCAGCAGACCCAGGACAGGGCAGGGAGAGCAGTACTTC. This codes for CASRPRTGQGEQYF.

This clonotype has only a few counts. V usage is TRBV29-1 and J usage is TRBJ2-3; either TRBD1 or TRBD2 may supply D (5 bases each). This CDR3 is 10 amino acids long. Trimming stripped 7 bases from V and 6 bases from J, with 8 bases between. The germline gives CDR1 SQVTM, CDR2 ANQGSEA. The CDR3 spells CSDRGDTQYF. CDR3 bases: TGCAGCGATCGGGGCGATACGCAGTATTTT.

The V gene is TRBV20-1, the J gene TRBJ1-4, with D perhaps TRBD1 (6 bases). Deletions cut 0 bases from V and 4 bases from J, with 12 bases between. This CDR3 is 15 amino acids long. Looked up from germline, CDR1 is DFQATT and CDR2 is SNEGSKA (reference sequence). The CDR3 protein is CSARDHGTLNEKLFF. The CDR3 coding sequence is TGCAGTGCTAGAGATCACGGGACACTTAATGAAAAACTGTTTTTT.

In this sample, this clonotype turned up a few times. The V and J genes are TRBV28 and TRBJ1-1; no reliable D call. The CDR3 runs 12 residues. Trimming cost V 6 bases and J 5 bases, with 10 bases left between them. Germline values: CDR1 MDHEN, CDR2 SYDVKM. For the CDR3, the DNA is TGTGCCAGCAGCTCGTATGGTACTGAAGCTTTCTTT. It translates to CASSSYGTEAFF.

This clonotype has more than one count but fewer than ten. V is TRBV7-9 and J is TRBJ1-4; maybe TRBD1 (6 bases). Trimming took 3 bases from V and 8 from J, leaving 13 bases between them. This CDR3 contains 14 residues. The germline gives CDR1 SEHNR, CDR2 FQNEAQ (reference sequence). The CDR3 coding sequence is TGTGCCAGCAGCTTGGCAGGGGCCCGAGAAAAACTGTTTTTT. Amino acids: CASSLAGAREKLFF.

The CDR3 sequence is CASSLRTSGEWDTQYF. CDR3 nucleotides: TGTGCCAGCAGCCTGCGGACTAGCGGGGAGTGGGATACGCAGTATTTT. The V gene is TRBV3-1, the J gene TRBJ2-3, with TRBD2 matching 12 bases. Germline CDR1 LGHDT, CDR2 YNNKEL (reference sequence). CDR3 size: 16 residues. After removal of 4 bases from V and 6 bases from J, the junction contained 8 bases not matched to a gene.

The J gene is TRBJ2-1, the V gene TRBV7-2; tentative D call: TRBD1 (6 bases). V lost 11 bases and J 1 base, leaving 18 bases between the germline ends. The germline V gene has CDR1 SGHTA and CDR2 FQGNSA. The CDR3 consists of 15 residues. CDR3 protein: CASHREGVSYNEQFF. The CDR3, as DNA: TGTGCCTCCCACAGGGAAGGGGTTTCCTACAATGAGCAGTTCTTC.

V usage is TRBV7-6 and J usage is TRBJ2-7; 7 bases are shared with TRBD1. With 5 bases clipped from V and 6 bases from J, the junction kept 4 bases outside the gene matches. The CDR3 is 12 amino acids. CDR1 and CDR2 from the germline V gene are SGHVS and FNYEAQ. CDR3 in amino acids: CASSTTGVEQYF. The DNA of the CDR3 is TGTGCCAGCAGCACCACAGGGGTCGAGCAGTACTTC.

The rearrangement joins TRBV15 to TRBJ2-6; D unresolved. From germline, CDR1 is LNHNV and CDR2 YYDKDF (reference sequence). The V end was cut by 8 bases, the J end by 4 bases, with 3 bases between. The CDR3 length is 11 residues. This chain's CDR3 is CATYGANVLTF. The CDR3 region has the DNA TGTGCCACCTACGGGGCCAACGTCCTGACTTTC.

The CDR3 is CASSDWNNEQFF. CDR3 coding DNA: TGTGCCAGCAGTGATTGGAACAATGAGCAGTTCTTC. The J gene is TRBJ2-1, the V gene TRBV2; D not certain. Germline V gene data show CDR1 as SNHLY and CDR2 as FYNNEI. Trimming pared 3 bases from V and 5 bases from J, leaving 5 bases between. The CDR3 loop spans 12 amino acids.

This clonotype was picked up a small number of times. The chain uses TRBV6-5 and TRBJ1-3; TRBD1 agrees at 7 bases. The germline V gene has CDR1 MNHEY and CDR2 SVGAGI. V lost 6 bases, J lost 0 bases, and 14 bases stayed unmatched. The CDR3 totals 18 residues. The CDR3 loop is CASSLTSGGHTSGNTIYF. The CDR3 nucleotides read TGTGCCAGCAGCCTCACATCAGGGGGTCACACCTCTGGAAACACCATATATTTT.

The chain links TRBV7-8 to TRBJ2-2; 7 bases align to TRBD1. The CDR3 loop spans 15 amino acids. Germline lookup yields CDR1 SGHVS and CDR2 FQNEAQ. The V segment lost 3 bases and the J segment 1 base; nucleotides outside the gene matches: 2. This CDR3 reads CASSLGQRNTGELFF. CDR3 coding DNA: TGTGCCAGCAGCTTGGGACAGAGGAACACCGGGGAGCTGTTTTTT. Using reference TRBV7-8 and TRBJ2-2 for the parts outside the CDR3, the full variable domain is GAGVSQSPRYKVAKRGQDVALRCDPISGHVSLFWYQQALGQGPEFLTYFQNEAQLDKSGLPSDRFFAERPEGSVSTLKIQRTQQEDSAVYLCASSLGQRNTGELFFGEGSRLTVL.